This T cell receptor beta chain is drawn from a study of T cell clonotyping in hematopoietic cell transplantation. Samples: about 28 days before transplant, then days 30, 100 and 180 after. The CDR3 has 15 amino acids. The germline gives CDR1 MDHEN, CDR2 SYDVKM. The junction had 8 bases not matched to a gene; V was cut back by 5 bases and J by 4 bases. Libraries were prepared by immunoSEQ multiplex PCR; TCRdb keeps only in-frame clonotypes and omits some of them. The repertoire has several thousand clones, around 97% of them found once; the top ten carry 2% to 2.5%. This receptor was taken from a male patient between 60 and 69 years old who had an allogeneic stem cell transplant from a related donor, so the T cells may come from the graft donor. Some clones in this sample may be carry-over from other donors' samples. J is TRBJ1-2 and V is TRBV28, with TRBD1 matching over 9 bases. The input for sequencing was peripheral blood mononuclear cells, taken 100 days after allogeneic stem cell transplant. The CDR3 nucleotides are TGTGCCAGCAGTACCACAGGGGGCTCGGGCTATGGCTACACCTTC. It specifies CASSTTGGSGYGYTF.